The clone carrying this TCR beta chain was seen repeatedly, ten times or more. PCR was performed a second time for about 7 to 11 cycles using a sample-barcoded 5' primer and a J-beta primer mix. MiXCR, run by TCRdb on the 5' RACE reads, gives a single entry per CDR3 protein. This sample has about 640,000 distinct CDR3 sequences, with around 31% found just once. This entry belongs to a study of blood T cells in healthy people across ages. Each of the donors had ten milliliters of peripheral blood drawn into EDTA-treated Vacutainer tubes. The receptor was derived from a woman of 80 years or more in good health. The sample was blood.

CDR3 residues: CASSLAEDRAYEQYF. CDR3 nucleotide sequence: TGTGCCAGCAGCTTAGCCGAGGACAGGGCTTACGAGCAGTACTTC. The chain uses TRBV7-8 and TRBJ2-7; 8 bases line up with TRBD1. Germline lookup yields CDR1 SGHVS and CDR2 FQNEAQ. The J segment lost 4 bases and the V segment lost 0 bases, leaving 5 bases of the junction unmatched. The CDR3 is 15 residues long.